The T cell receptor beta chain described here comes from a study of OX40 agonist ivuxolimab in advanced cancers. In the study overall: The costimulatory receptor OX40 (CD134) was targeted by ivuxolimab, a fully human IgG2 agonistic monoclonal antibody. Patients were allowed to have had prior anti-PD-1, anti-PD-L1 or anti-CTLA-4 therapy, and 30% to 40% of the dose-escalation patients had been treated with checkpoint inhibitors. Peripheral TCRbeta sequencing was intended to test whether TCR sequence diversity was altered and clonal T-cell expansion was caused by ivuxolimab. Intravenous ivuxolimab was administered to patients every 2 weeks at six dose levels: 0.01, 0.1, 0.3, 1.5, 3 and 10 mg/kg. Of the approximately 50 dose-escalation patients, hepatocellular carcinoma was present in about 19, melanoma in approximately 15, renal cell carcinoma in 9 and head and neck cancer in 9. A male proportion of around 80% and a mean age of 60 years, ranging from roughly 23 to 85, were recorded for the dose-escalation cohort. Partial responses occurred in three dose-escalation patients, of whom one had hepatocellular carcinoma and two had cutaneous melanoma. The monotherapy dose-escalation portion (N of about 52 patients) of the phase I ivuxolimab trial is reported in the paper. The full study reports these points: After ivuxolimab, CD8+ T cells had more expanded clones than CD4+ T cells on average. In the 0.1-3.0 mg/kg groups, partial responders had among the lowest normalized peripheral clonal expansion, particularly in CD8+ T cells. Low levels of normalized T-cell clonal expansion were also seen in some patients who did not respond. Antigen specificity was not determined for the clonally expanded peripheral T cells. At doses of 0.1 to 3.0 mg/kg, clonal expansion of both CD4+ and CD8+ T cells in blood was seen between baseline and week 6.

Patients with a history of autoimmune disease or receiving systemic immunosuppression were excluded from the trial. Peripheral blood for TCR sequencing was drawn from every dose cohort at baseline, at cycle 4 day 1 and at cycle 7 day 1. Samples came from an open-label, multicenter, first-in-human phase I dose-escalation trial of ivuxolimab. Adults with locally advanced or metastatic melanoma, renal cell carcinoma, hepatocellular carcinoma or head and neck squamous cell carcinoma were enrolled in the trial. Before TCR sequencing, CD4+ and CD8+ T cells were separately sorted from peripheral blood. V loses 0 bases of germline sequence and J loses 3 bases, and the interval between the two ends is 13 bases. The CDR3 numbers 15 residues from cysteine through phenylalanine. The entry retains the CDR3 DNA only, 45 bases that are in frame from base 1. Looking up the germline V gene yields CDR1 SGHRS and CDR2 YFSETQ.

Genomic DNA was isolated from the sorted cells so that the TCRbeta CDR3 region could be sequenced. The immunoSEQ Assay was used for sequencing of TCRbeta CDR3 regions. Imported from immuneACCESS, the table was reduced by TCRdb to in-frame sequences with V and J called. These copies leave out some clones; in studies compared against another copy, an unresolved V gene accounts for under half, and the cause of the remainder is not known. A total of under 85,000 clones appear in this sample, around 80% of them only once. Clones ranked in the top ten supply about 5% of the sample. On this clone itself: There is no known antigen for this receptor. There are no base qualities to consult, and no much larger clone falls within one base.

The receptor's source is an adult with an advanced solid tumor such as melanoma, head and neck, liver or kidney cancer. In this chain, TRBV5-1 is recombined with TRBJ2-7, with no confident D gene call. The material sequenced was CD4+ or CD8+ T cells sorted from blood, taken in a trial of the OX40 agonist ivuxolimab. CDR3 reads: CASSLEGTKYYEQYF. Here is the DNA: TGCGCCAGCAGCTTGGAGGGAACGAAATACTACGAGCAGTACTTC.